The sequence of this T cell receptor beta chain was determined in a study of cytomegalovirus exposure and HLA in healthy donors. Study information: The 110 or so validation repertoires, a later analysis reported, used the same platform as the approximately 700 first-cohort repertoires.

In the case of this clone: Its antigen is unknown.

General study findings and limits: Diagnosis of cytomegalovirus status made by the classifier reportedly showed high specificity and sensitivity. The study labeled under 200 TCR beta chains cytomegalovirus-associated.

The table came from immunoSEQ multiplex PCR; TCRdb's copy has only in-frame clones and leaves some out. The sample carries 190,000 or so clones, roughly four fifths recorded once. This CDR3 region has 16 residues. The ends lost 5 bases at V and 4 bases at J; junction bases unmatched: 14. CDR1 and CDR2 from the germline V gene are KGHSH and LQKENI. The receptor's source is a woman between 18 and 29 years old in good health and CMV-seropositive. The chain is built from TRBV18 and TRBJ2-7, with 7 bases identical to TRBD2. Sequenced: PBMCs. In nucleotides, the CDR3 is TGTGCCAGCTCAGAACCGGGGGGTCGGTATGTATACGAGCAGTACTTC. It specifies CASSEPGGRYVYEQYF.